This entry is about one TCR beta chain. What it recognizes is unknown. cDNA prepared by RNA extraction and subsequent reverse transcription served as the template for sequencing. Sequencing used immunoSEQ multiplex PCR; TCRdb keeps in-frame clones, though not all of them. This sample carries 150,000 to 200,000 clones, 45% to 75% of them seen once, and the ten largest clones take 3% to 3.5%. The entry originates in a study of CD8+ T cells in alopecia areata. The study, taken as a whole, reports: In scalp and blood, many expanded lesional clones persisted during tofacitinib.

Treatment noted: oral pan-JAK inhibitor, 5-10 mg twice daily. The germline gives CDR1 SGHRS, CDR2 YFSETQ. The CDR3 runs 18 residues. V dropped 5 bases and J dropped 0; count of bases not matched to a gene: 14. This receptor was identified in a human donor with alopecia areata. The genes are TRBV5-1 and TRBJ2-1; 7 bases fit TRBD2. The sequencing used CD4+ T cells sorted from blood, collected at week 4, from a patient treated with tofacitinib. The CDR3 protein is CASRRQAGRSSSYNEQFF. In DNA, the CDR3 is TGCGCCAGCAGGAGACAAGCGGGGCGTTCGAGCTCCTACAATGAGCAGTTCTTC.